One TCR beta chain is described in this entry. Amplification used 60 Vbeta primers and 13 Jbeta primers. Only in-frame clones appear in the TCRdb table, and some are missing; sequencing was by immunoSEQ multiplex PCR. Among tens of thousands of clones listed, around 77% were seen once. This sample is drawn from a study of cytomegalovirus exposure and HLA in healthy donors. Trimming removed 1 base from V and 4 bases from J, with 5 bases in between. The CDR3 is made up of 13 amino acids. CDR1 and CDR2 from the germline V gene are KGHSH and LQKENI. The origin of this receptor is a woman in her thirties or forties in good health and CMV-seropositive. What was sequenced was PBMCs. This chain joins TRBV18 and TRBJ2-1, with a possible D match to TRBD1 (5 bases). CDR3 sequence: CASSPQGYNEQFF. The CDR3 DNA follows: TGTGCCAGCTCACCACAGGGGTACAATGAGCAGTTCTTC.